What follows describes a single T cell receptor (beta chain). Antigen: not known. Germline V gene sequence: CDR1 MDHEN, CDR2 SYDVKM. The trim removed 7 bases at V and 7 bases at J, leaving 7 bases unmatched. The CDR3 spans 14 residues. The data originate from a study of T cells in localized non-small cell lung cancer. Study-level findings and limits: Among the top 100 tumor clones, a median roughly 57 appeared in adjacent lung. An association was observed between higher blood T cell density and longer overall survival.

Profiled with immunoSEQ multiplex PCR; TCRdb holds only in-frame clones, not every one. Of about 78,000 clones detected, 80% to 90% appear once; the ten largest clones hold approximately 3%. The clonotype was recovered from a man aged 35 to 70 with stage I lung adenocarcinoma. The chain links TRBV28 to TRBJ1-5, with TRBD1 identical over 10 bases. This material consisted of peripheral blood, taken before any cancer treatment. The CDR3 sequence: CASKTGQGRQPQHF. The DNA for the CDR3 is TGTGCCAGCAAGACGGGACAGGGGAGGCAGCCCCAGCATTTT.